This T cell receptor beta chain was sequenced in a study of post-analysis software for immune sequencing data. About the research overall: Courses of disease covered relapsing-remitting, secondary progressive and progressive-relapsing multiple sclerosis. General study results and limits: Included in a set of five TRBV segments more frequent in patients than controls were TRBV5-6, TRBV5-1 and TRBV20-1.

Regarding this clonotype: Its antigen remains unknown.

TCR beta cDNA libraries had unique molecular identifiers. TCRdb fed the PCR reads into MiXCR, producing one record per CDR3 protein. Of hundreds of thousands of distinct CDR3 sequences in the sample, roughly three fifths were seen once. The germline CDR1 and CDR2 sequences are SQVTM and ANQGSEA. The CDR3 has 18 residues. V was trimmed by 6 bases and J by 0 bases, leaving 25 bases between them. Sequencing input: blood. V and J are TRBV29-1 and TRBJ2-3; D is unresolved. The TCR sequence derives from a girl aged 2 to 9 with multiple sclerosis. CDR3 in amino acids: CSVKGKASSALSTDTQYF. The CDR3 DNA reads TGCAGCGTCAAAGGAAAGGCGTCATCCGCCCTGAGCACAGATACGCAGTATTTT.